This T cell receptor (beta chain) was sequenced in a study of CXCR3-negative and CXCR3-positive naive CD8 T cells. The germline V gene encodes CDR1 SGHRS and CDR2 YFSETQ. The CDR3 is 14 amino acids. The study made its TRB cDNA libraries by 5' RACE, adding UMI labels. From the 5' RACE reads, TCRdb lists one entry per CDR3 protein and no DNA. This sample's table reports 140,000 to 150,000 distinct CDR3 sequences. Whole-study findings and limits: CXCR3-negative naive cells had less hydrophobic TRB CDR3s than did CXCR3-positive naive cells.

As regards this clonotype: Its antigen is unknown.

J is TRBJ2-7 and V is TRBV5-1; with no DNA, the TCRdb D assignment of TRBD2 cannot be verified. The origin of this receptor is a human donor in good health. Some clones in this sample may be carry-over from other donors' samples. The sequencing sample was made of naive CXCR3+ CD8+ T cells from blood. As for subset: CD45RO-CCR7+CD27+CD95- naive CD8+ T cells expressing CXCR3 (TNR3+). CDR3 sequence: CASSLGSGGYEQYF.